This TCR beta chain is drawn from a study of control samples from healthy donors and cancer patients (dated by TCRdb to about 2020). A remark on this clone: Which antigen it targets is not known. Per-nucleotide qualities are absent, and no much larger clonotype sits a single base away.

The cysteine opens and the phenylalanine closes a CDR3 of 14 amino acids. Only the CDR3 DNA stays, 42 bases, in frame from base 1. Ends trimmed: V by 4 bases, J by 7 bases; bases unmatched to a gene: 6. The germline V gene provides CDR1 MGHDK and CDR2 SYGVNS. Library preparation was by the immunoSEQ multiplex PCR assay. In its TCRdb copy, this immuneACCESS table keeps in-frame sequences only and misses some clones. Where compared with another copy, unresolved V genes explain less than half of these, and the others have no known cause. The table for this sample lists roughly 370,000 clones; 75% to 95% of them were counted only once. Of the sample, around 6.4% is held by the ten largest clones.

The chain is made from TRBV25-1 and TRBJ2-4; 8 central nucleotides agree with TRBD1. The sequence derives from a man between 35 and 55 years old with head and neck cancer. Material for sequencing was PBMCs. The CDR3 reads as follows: CASSGNRGRNIQYF. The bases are TGTGCCAGCAGTGGCAACAGGGGGAGGAACATTCAGTACTTC.